The T cell receptor beta chain described here comes from a study of blood T cell repertoires in COVID-19. As for the study in general: Some COVID-19 samples were acute and others convalescent; all came from the United States, Italy and Spain. T cells, B-cell-depleted T cells, or PBMCs supplied cDNA or gDNA.

This clone was recorded once. The CDR3 sequence is 15 residues long. Per the germline V gene, CDR1 is MDHEN and CDR2 is SYDVKM. Deletions cut 3 bases from V and 3 bases from J, with 15 bases between. Source study methods: Counts of nucleated cells, estimated from reference gene primer amplification, were obtained. Sequenced by immunoSEQ multiplex PCR; TCRdb stores in-frame clones only, minus some. That table gives V, J and clone size, and the DNA gave D and trimming. The sample records about 46,000 clones, about 88% being singletons. The origin of this receptor is a man in his fifties or sixties with acute or convalescent COVID-19. Material for sequencing was peripheral blood. The chain couples TRBV28 to TRBJ2-7; D is uncertain. This chain's CDR3 is CASSFRRRRSYEQYF. CDR3 coding DNA: TGTGCCAGCAGTTTTCGTAGGCGAAGGAGCTACGAGCAGTACTTC.